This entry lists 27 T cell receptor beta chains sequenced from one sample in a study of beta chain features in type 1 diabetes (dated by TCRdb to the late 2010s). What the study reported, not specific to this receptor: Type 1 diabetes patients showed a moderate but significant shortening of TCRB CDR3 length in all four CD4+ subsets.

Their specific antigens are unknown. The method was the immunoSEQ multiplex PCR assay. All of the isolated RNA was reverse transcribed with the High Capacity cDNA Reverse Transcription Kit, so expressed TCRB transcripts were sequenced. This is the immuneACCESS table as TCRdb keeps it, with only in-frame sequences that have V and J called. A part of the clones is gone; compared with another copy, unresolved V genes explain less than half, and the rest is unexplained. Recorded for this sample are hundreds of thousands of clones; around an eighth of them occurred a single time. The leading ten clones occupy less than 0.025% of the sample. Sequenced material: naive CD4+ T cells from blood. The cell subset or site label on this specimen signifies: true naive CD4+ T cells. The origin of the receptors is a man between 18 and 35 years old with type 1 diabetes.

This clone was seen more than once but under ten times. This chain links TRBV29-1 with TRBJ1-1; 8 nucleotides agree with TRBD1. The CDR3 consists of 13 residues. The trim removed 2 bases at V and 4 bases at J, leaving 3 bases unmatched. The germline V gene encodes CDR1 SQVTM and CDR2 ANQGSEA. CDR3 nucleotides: TGCAGCGTTGAAAGGACAGGGAGCACTGAAGCTTTCTTT. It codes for CSVERTGSTEAFF.

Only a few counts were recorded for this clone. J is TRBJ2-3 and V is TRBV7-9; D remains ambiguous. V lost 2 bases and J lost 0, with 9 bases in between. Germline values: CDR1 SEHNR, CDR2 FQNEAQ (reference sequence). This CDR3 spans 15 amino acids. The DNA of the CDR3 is TGTGCCAGCAGCTTACAGGAGTTCAGCACAGATACGCAGTATTTT. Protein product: CASSLQEFSTDTQYF.

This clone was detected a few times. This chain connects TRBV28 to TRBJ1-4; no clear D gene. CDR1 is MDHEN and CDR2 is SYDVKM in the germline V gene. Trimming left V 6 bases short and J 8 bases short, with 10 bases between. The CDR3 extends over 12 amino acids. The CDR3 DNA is TGTGCCAGCAGCCTGAAGTCAGAAAAACTGTTTTTT. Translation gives CASSLKSEKLFF.

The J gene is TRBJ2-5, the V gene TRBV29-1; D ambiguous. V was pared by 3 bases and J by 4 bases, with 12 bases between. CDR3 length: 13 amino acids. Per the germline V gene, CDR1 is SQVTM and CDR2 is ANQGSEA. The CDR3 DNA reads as TGCAGCGTTGATAGATTTGCCGGAGAGACCCAGTACTTC. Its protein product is CSVDRFAGETQYF.

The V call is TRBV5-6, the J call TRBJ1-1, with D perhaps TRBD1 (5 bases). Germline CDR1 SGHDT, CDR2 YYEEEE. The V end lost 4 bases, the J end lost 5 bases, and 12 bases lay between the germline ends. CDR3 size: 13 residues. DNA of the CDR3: TGTGCCAGCAGCCCCACAGGTTCGACTGAAGCTTTCTTT. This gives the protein CASSPTGSTEAFF.

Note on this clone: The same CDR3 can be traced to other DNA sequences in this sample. CDR3 in amino acids: CASSSAYEQYF. In nucleotides, the CDR3 is TGCGCCAGCAGCTCGGCCTACGAGCAGTACTTC. The J gene is TRBJ2-7, the V gene TRBV5-1; no clear D. The CDR3 covers 11 residues. With 3 bases removed from V and 2 bases from J, the gap between germline ends came to 3 bases. Germline V gives CDR1 SGHRS, CDR2 YFSETQ.

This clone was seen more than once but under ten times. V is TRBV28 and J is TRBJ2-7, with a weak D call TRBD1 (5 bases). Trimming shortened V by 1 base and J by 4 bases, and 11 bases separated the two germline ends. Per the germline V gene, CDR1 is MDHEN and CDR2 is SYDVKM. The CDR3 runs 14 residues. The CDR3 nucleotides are TGTGCCAGCAGTTTATCAGGGCGGCAATACGAGCAGTACTTC. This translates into CASSLSGRQYEQYF.

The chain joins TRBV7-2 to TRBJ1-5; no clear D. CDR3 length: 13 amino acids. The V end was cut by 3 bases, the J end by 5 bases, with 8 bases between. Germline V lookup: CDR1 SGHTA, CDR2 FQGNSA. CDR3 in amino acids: CASSLATDQPQHF. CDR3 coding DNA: TGTGCCAGCAGCTTGGCTACAGATCAGCCCCAGCATTTT.

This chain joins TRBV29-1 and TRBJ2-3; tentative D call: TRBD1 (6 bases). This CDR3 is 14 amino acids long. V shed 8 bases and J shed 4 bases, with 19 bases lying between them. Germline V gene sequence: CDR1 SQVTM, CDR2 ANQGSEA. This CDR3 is CSSEKGVPADTQYF. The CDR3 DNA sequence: TGCAGCTCAGAGAAGGGGGTCCCGGCAGATACGCAGTATTTT.

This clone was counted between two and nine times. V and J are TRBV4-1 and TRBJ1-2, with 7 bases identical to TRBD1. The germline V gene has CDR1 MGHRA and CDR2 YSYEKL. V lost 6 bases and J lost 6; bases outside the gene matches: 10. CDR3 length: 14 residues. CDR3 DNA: TGCGCCAGCAGGCGAGAACAGGGGTGGAATGGCTACACCTTC. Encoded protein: CASRREQGWNGYTF.

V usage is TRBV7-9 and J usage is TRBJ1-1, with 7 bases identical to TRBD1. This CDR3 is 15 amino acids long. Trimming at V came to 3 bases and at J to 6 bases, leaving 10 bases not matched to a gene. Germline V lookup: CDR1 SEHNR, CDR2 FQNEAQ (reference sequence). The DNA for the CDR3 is TGTGCCAGCAGCTTTAACAGGGGCAGTAAGCCTGAAGCTTTCTTT. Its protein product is CASSFNRGSKPEAFF.

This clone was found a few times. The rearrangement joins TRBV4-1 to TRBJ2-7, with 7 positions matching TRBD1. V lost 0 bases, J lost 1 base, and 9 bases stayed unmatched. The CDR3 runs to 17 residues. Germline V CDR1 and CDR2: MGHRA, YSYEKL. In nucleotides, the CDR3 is TGCGCCAGCAGCCAAGAACCTAACCCGGGACAGTCCTACGAGCAGTACTTC. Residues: CASSQEPNPGQSYEQYF.

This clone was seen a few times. The CDR3 DNA sequence: TGTGCCAGTAGTATTCAGGGGACAGGAAATAACTATGGCTACACCTTC. Translating it yields CASSIQGTGNNYGYTF. The chain combines TRBV19 with TRBJ1-2, with 8 bases lining up with TRBD1. This CDR3 is built from 16 residues. After removal of 3 bases from V and 1 base from J, the junction contained 7 bases not matched to a gene. Per germline, CDR1 LNHDA and CDR2 SQIVND (reference sequence).

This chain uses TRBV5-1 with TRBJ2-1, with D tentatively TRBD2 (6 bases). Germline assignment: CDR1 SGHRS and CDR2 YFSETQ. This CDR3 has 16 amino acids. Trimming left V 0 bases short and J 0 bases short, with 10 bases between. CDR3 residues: CASSLVRESSYNEQFF. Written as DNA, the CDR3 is TGCGCCAGCAGCTTGGTTCGGGAGAGCTCCTACAATGAGCAGTTCTTC.

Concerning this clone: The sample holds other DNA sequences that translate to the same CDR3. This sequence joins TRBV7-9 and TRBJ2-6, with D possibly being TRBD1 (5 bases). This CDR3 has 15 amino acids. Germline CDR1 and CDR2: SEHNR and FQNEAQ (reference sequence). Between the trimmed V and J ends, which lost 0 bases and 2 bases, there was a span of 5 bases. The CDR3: CASSLAGAGANVLTF. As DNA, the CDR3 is TGTGCCAGCAGCTTAGCAGGGGCTGGGGCCAACGTCCTGACTTTC.

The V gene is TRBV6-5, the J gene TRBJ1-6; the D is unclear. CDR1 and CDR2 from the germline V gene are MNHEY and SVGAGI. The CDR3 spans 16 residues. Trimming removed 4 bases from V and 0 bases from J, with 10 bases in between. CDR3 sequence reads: CASSSGGSSYNSPLHF. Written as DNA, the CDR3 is TGTGCCAGCAGTTCCGGCGGCAGCTCCTATAATTCACCCCTCCACTTT.

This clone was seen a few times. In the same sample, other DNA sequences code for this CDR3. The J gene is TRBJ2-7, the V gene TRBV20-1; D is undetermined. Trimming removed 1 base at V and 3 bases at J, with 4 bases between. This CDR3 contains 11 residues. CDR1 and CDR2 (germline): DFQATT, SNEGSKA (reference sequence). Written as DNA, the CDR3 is TGCAGTGCTAGAGGGGGCTACGAGCAGTACTTC. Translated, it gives CSARGGYEQYF.

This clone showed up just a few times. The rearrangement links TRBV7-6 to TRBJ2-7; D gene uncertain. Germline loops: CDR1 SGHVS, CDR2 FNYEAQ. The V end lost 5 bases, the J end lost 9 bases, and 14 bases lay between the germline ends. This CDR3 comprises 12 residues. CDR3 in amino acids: CASSQGPAGQYF. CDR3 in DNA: TGTGCCAGCAGCCAAGGTCCGGCAGGGCAGTACTTC.

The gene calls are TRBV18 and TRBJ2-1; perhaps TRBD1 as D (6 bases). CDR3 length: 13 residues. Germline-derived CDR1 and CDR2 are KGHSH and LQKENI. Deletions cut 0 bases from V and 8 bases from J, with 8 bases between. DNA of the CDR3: TGTGCCAGCTCACCACCGGGGGCTGATGAGCAGTTCTTC. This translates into CASSPPGADEQFF.

CDR3 protein: CASMNRRETQYF. The DNA for the CDR3 is TGTGCCAGCATGAACCGTCGGGAGACCCAGTACTTC. V usage is TRBV2 and J usage is TRBJ2-5; D is undetermined. Per germline, CDR1 SNHLY and CDR2 FYNNEI. The CDR3 has 12 residues. Between the trimmed V and J ends, which lost 7 bases and 5 bases, there was a span of 11 bases.

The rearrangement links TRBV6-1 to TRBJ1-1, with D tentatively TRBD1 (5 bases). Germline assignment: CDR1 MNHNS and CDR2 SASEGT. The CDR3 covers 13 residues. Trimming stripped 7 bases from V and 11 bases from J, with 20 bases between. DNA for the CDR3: TGTGCCAGCATCGTGACAGCTCCCTATGGGGCTTTCTTT. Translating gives CASIVTAPYGAFF.

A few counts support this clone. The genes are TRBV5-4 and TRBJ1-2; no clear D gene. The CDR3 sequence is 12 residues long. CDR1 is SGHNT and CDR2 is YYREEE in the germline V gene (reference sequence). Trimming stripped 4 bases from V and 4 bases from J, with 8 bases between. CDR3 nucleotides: TGTGCCAGCAGCGTATCAGGCTATGGCTACACCTTC. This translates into CASSVSGYGYTF. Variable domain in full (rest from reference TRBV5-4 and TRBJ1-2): ETGVTQSPTHLIKTRGQQVTLRCSSQSGHNTVSWYQQALGQGPQFIFQYYREEENGRGNFPPRFSGLQFPNYSSELNVNALELDDSALYLCASSVSGYGYTFGSGTRLTVV.

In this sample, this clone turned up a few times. CDR3 sequence: CASSIGPGPNIQYF. In DNA, the CDR3 is TGTGCCAGTAGTATAGGTCCCGGACCCAACATTCAGTACTTC. This chain uses TRBV19 with TRBJ2-4, with no clear D. Per the germline V gene, CDR1 is LNHDA and CDR2 is SQIVND (reference sequence). The CDR3 is made up of 14 amino acids. V was clipped by 1 base and J by 7 bases, with 11 bases between them.

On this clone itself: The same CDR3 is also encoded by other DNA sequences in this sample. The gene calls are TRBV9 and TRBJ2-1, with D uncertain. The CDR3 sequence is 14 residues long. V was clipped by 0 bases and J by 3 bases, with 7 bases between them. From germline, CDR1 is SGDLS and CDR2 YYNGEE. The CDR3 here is CASSVGTDYNEQFF. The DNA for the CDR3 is TGTGCCAGCAGCGTAGGGACGGACTACAATGAGCAGTTCTTC.

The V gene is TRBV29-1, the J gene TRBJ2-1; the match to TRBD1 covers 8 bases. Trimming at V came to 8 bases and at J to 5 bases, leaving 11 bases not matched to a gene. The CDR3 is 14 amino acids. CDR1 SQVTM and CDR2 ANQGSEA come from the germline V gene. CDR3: CSSADRVWDNEQFF. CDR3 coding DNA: TGCAGCTCAGCGGACAGGGTGTGGGACAATGAGCAGTTCTTC.

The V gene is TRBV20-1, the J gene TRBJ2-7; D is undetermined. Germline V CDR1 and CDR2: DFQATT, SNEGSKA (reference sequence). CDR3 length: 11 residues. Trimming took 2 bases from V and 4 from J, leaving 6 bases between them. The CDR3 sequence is CSARLGYEQYF. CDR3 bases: TGCAGTGCTAGACTGGGTTACGAGCAGTACTTC.

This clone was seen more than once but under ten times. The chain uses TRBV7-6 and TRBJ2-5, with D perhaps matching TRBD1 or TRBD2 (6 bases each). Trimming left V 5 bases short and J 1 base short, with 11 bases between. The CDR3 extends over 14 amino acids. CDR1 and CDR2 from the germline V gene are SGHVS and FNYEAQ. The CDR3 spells CASSRGPAQETQYF. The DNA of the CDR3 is TGTGCCAGCAGCCGGGGGCCGGCCCAAGAGACCCAGTACTTC.